This TCR beta chain was found in a study of blood T cells in healthy people across ages (dated by TCRdb to between 2014 and 2017). As for the study more broadly: In model experiments, template switching captured roughly one uniquely barcoded TCR beta cDNA molecule for every two T cells. Using the same blood draw, the study looked at two additional independent replicas of 1 million unique cDNA reads for two donors, one aged 18 to 30 and the other aged 80 or older. To track age-related changes in TCR beta repertoire diversity, the study relied on deep sequencing normalized with unique cDNA molecular identifiers. Donors were grouped into four age groups: young (average approximately 15 years), middle-aged (39), aged (around 56) and long-lived (approximately 81). On the study overall, not on this receptor specifically: Observed TCR beta diversity per million T cells fell roughly linearly with age, and a significant reduction was already apparent by age about 38. Estimates of total diversity based on one million sequenced T cells were considered lower bounds and underestimates. A strong correlation was found between observed TCR beta diversity and the percentage of naive T cells measured by flow cytometry. Since profiling was done on bulk unsorted PBMCs, naive and antigen-experienced compartments could not be conclusively compared. Compared with the aged group, the long-lived group had more naive CD4+ T cells, fewer expanded clones and increased TCR diversity, suggesting age selection. Because donor CMV infection status was unknown, age-related changes in expanded clonotypes were potentially confounded.

For this clonotype: The target of this receptor is not known. No much larger clone is present one base from it, and per-base qualities are unavailable.

Its CDR3 holds 16 amino acids, cysteine through phenylalanine. The sequence is cut down to CDR3 DNA, 48 bases in frame from base 1. The germline V gene encodes CDR1 MNHEY and CDR2 SMNVEV (reference sequence). Libraries came from 5' RACE. The instrument given in TCRdb is Illumina HiSeq 2500. The second PCR ran for roughly 7 to 12 cycles and used a J-beta primer mix along with a sample-barcoded 5' primer. Each TCR beta cDNA molecule received a unique molecular identifier from a template-switch 5' adaptor carrying 12 random nucleotides. At least 2.5 million CDR3-containing paired-end reads were obtained from each sample. All of the RNA was converted into first-strand cDNA using the Mint cDNA synthesis kit, with a TRBC-specific oligonucleotide serving as the primer. Following uracil-DNA glycosylase treatment, a first 18-cycle PCR with universal primers M1SS and BC2_uni_R was performed on all cDNA. The original methods were these. For normalization, 1 million high-quality reads, each with a distinct molecular identifier, were randomly selected from each sample. Reads with shared molecular identifiers were discarded instead of being binned into consensus sequences. MiTCR, set to a Q25 quality threshold and the strictest error-elimination algorithm, was used for CDR3 identification, clonotype clustering and error correction. Lower-bound total TCR beta diversity was estimated with a nonparametric unseen species model using Euler transformation. Through fastp at Q25 and MiXCR, TCRdb rebuilt clones from the public reads, retaining in-frame beta chains. Records with the same CDR3 protein are collapsed into one entry carrying the most frequent genes and DNA. The authors' filters were not applied to this entry. Present in this sample are hundreds of thousands of distinct CDR3 sequences, around 25% of which were seen just once. 9.4% of the sample lies in the top ten.

The donors were about 40 Caucasian individuals from Russia, aged about 6 to 100 years, who were systemically healthy. Each donor gave roughly 11 milliliters of peripheral blood, drawn into EDTA-treated Vacutainer tubes. Ficoll-Paque density-gradient centrifugation was used to isolate PBMCs, with at least 6 million per sample. Total RNA, at least 6 micrograms per sample, was extracted from PBMCs with Trizol reagent. For every donor, an aliquot of PBMCs went through flow cytometry to measure the percentages of naive CD45RAhigh/CD27high T cells. This sample also appeared in a second study, on T cells of mothers and their children. As the second paper documents: Nine systemically healthy Caucasian individuals, comprising three mothers and their six children, were included as donors. cDNA synthesis consumed the entire amount of extracted RNA, loaded at approximately 1.6 ug RNA in each 15 ul reaction. In the second PCR, sample barcodes and 2-4 random nucleotides were introduced via the M1S primer. More than 9.5 million TCR beta CDR3 reads were obtained from each mother, and some 3.2 million reads were obtained from each child. Thymic selection similarly shapes TCR recombination output in related and unrelated pairs, with minor effect from inherited differences. Related mother-child pairs always showed normalized repertoire overlap that was slightly higher than in unrelated mother-child pairs, though the difference was never significant. With a sensitivity of roughly 93 clones per million clonotypes, no persistent microchimeric T cell clones were detected. In the study, deep NGS was used to compare the TCR beta repertoires of mothers and children, and features distinguishing related mother-child pairs from unrelated individuals were sought. On average, the children were about 10 +/- 4 years old, while the mothers were about 40 +/- 4 years old. After adapters were ligated using NEBNext reagents, the libraries underwent 100+100 nt paired-end sequencing on an Illumina HiSeq 2000. Mother and child libraries were prepared a month apart and sequenced in separate runs to prevent cross-contamination. For each donor, between roughly 450,000 and 2,300,000 distinct TCR beta clonotypes were identified. Naive TCR beta clonotypes were estimated from low-frequency clonotypes matched to each donor's FACS-determined naive share, without sorting.

This clonotype was sampled from a boy aged 5 to 17 in good health. The chain is encoded by TRBV27 joined to TRBJ2-5; D gene: possibly TRBD2, on 6 matching bases. The J call could be wrong; TRBJ2-1 is a better fit for the DNA end. The sequencing input was blood. The CDR3 protein: CASSGIVGGAYNEQFF. The nucleotides are TGTGCCAGCAGTGGAATCGTTGGCGGGGCCTACAATGAGCAGTTCTTC.